The 9 T cell receptor beta chains reported below all come from one sample, sequenced in a study of graft-versus-host responses after intestinal transplantation. The antigens these receptors bind are not known. The assay was immunoSEQ multiplex PCR, and TCRdb's table has in-frame clones only and misses some. The sample shows about 70,000 clones, approximately 93% of them seen only once. This sample comprised unstimulated CD8+ T cells sorted from spleen or lymph node cells, obtained before intestinal transplant. These receptors all come from a human donor who received an intestinal transplant.

This rearrangement joins TRBV6-1 to TRBJ2-5; 9 bases line up with TRBD1. J gave up 2 bases and V 4 bases, and 5 bases lay outside the gene matches. Germline-derived CDR1 and CDR2 are MNHNS and SASEGT. This CDR3 is 15 amino acids long. The CDR3 spells CASSVGTGLQETQYF. DNA for the CDR3: TGTGCCAGCAGTGTCGGGACAGGGCTGCAAGAGACCCAGTACTTC.

J is TRBJ2-3 and V is TRBV13; 8 positions match TRBD2. Germline values: CDR1 PRHDT, CDR2 FYEKMQ (reference sequence). The CDR3 length is 14 residues. The V and J ends lost 5 bases and 4 bases, in that order; junction bases with no gene match: 5. Here the CDR3 DNA reads TGTGCCAGCAGCCCCGGACTAGCCTCAGATACGCAGTATTTT. Translation: CASSPGLASDTQYF. The complete variable domain, with remaining parts taken from reference TRBV13 and TRBJ2-3, reads AAGVIQSPRHLIKEKRETATLKCYPIPRHDTVYWYQQGPGQDPQFLISFYEKMQSDKGSIPDRFSAQQFSDYHSELNMSSLELGDSALYFCASSPGLASDTQYFGPGTRLTVL.

The rearrangement links TRBV25-1 to TRBJ1-2; TRBD1 aligns across 9 bases. Trimming cost V 6 bases and J 5 bases; bases outside gene matches: 7. The CDR3 has 14 amino acids. The germline CDR1 and CDR2 sequences are MGHDK and SYGVNS. The CDR3 DNA is TGTGCCAGCAGCGAAACCGGGACAGGGTATGGCTACACCTTC. Translation: CASSETGTGYGYTF.

This rearrangement joins TRBV28 to TRBJ2-7; 8 positions match TRBD2. The germline gives CDR1 MDHEN, CDR2 SYDVKM. The CDR3 covers 18 residues. V lost 5 bases and J lost 4; bases outside the gene matches: 19. This CDR3 reads CASSPRVLGTRAFYEQYF. The CDR3 bases are TGTGCCAGCAGTCCCAGGGTGTTAGGGACTAGAGCCTTTTACGAGCAGTACTTC.

This clone appeared a single time. The chain combines TRBV6-1 with TRBJ2-7, with a weak D call TRBD2 (6 bases). Between the trimmed V and J ends, which lost 10 bases and 2 bases, there was a span of 12 bases. Germline lookup yields CDR1 MNHNS and CDR2 SASEGT. The CDR3 loop spans 12 amino acids. Here the CDR3 reads CATGDPAYEQYF. As DNA, the CDR3 is TGTGCCACGGGGGATCCTGCCTACGAGCAGTACTTC.

Only a few counts were recorded for this clone. One junction end does not reproduce the germline sequence, and a read error may be involved. The chain has TRBV18 and TRBJ1-3; D is unresolved. There are 11 residues in the CDR3. Germline loops: CDR1 KGHSH, CDR2 LQKENI. Written as DNA, the CDR3 is TGCGGCGCGGTGTCTGGAAACACCATATATTTT. This encodes CGAVSGNTIYF.

The rearrangement links TRBV27 to TRBJ1-2; no firm D call. Deletions cut 8 bases from V and 0 bases from J, with 10 bases between. Germline assignment: CDR1 MNHEY and CDR2 SMNVEV (reference sequence). CDR3 length: 13 amino acids. In DNA, the CDR3 is TGTGCCAGCGGACTGAGCTCTAACTATGGCTACACCTTC. Amino acids: CASGLSSNYGYTF.

This clone occurred once. J is TRBJ2-1 and V is TRBV6-5; 7 bases agree with TRBD1. Germline V gene data show CDR1 as MNHEY and CDR2 as SVGAGI. This CDR3 spans 14 amino acids. V lost 6 bases and J lost 9; bases outside the gene matches: 11. The CDR3 DNA follows: TGTGCCAGCAGCCGGACAGGAAGTGAGGTTGAGCAGTTCTTC. Translation gives CASSRTGSEVEQFF.

CDR3 DNA: TGTGCCAGCAGCTTCCGACCCGACAGGGCCGAGAGGTACGAGCAGTACTTC. Amino acids: CASSFRPDRAERYEQYF. The chain links TRBV7-9 to TRBJ2-7; 7 nucleotides line up with TRBD1. The trim removed 3 bases at V and 4 bases at J, leaving 15 bases unmatched. The CDR3 is made up of 17 amino acids. Germline V gene data show CDR1 as SEHNR and CDR2 as FQNEAQ (reference sequence).